The sequence of this TCR beta chain was determined in a study of post-analysis software for immune sequencing data. Study overall: The patients showed relapsing-remitting, secondary progressive and progressive-relapsing multiple sclerosis courses.

Findings and limits, study-wide: Multiple sclerosis patients had significantly lower normalized Chao1 diversity than controls. The five TRBV segments detected at higher frequency in patients than in controls included TRBV5-6, TRBV5-1 and TRBV20-1. Strong co-clustering by F measure was seen for same-batch samples.

CDR3 size: 15 residues. Trimming removed 6 bases from V and 2 bases from J; junction bases left unmatched: 10. CDR1 is MDHEN and CDR2 is SYDVKM in the germline V gene. On this clonotype itself: Its antigen is still unknown.

The authors incorporated unique molecular identifiers into the TCR beta cDNA libraries. Input amounts of 1 to 10 million T cells were used. These gave roughly 500,000 cDNA molecules, so each molecule approximated one T cell. Each CDR3 protein gets one entry after TCRdb re-called the PCR reads with MiXCR. The sample has approximately 440,000 distinct CDR3 sequences, roughly 45% seen once. The clonotype originates from a girl aged 10 to 17 with multiple sclerosis. The sequenced sample was blood. This rearrangement joins TRBV28 to TRBJ2-7; 7 bases align to TRBD1. This chain's CDR3 is CASSTDRLETYEQYF. Written as DNA, the CDR3 is TGTGCCAGCAGCACGGACAGGCTGGAGACCTACGAGCAGTACTTC.